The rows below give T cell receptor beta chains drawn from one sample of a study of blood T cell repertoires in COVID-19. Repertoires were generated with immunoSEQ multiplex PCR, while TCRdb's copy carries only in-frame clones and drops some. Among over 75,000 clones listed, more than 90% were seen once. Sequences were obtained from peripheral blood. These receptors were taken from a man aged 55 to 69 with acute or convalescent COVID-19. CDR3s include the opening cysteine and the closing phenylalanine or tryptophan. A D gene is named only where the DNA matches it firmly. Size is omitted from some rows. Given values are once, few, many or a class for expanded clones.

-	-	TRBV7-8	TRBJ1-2	CASSFDTNYGYTF	TGTGCCAGCAGCTTCGACACTAACTATGGCTACACCTTC
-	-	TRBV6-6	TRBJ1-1	CASSSDLTVRTTEAFF	TGTGCCAGCAGTTCCGACCTGACAGTACGAACGACTGAAGCTTTCTTT
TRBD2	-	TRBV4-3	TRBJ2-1	CASSPGLAANNEQFF	TGCGCCAGCAGCCCAGGACTAGCGGCGAACAATGAGCAGTTCTTC
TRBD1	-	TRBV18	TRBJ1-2	CASSTTPPGQADSYGYTF	TGTGCCAGCTCAACCACCCCGCCAGGACAGGCCGACAGCTATGGCTACACCTTC
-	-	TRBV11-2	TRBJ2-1	CASSLSPGNYNEQFF	TGTGCCAGCAGCTTATCACCGGGGAATTACAATGAGCAGTTCTTC
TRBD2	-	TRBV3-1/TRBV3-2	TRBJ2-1	CASSPLAGESEQFF	TGTGCCAGCAGCCCACTAGCGGGAGAATCTGAGCAGTTCTTC
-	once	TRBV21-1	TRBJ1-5	CASPNQPQHF	TGTGCCAGCCCAAATCAGCCCCAGCATTTT
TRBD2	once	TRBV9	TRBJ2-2	CASSTPTSGAPLGTGELFF	TGTGCCAGCAGCACGCCGACTAGCGGGGCACCCTTAGGGACCGGGGAGCTGTTTTTT
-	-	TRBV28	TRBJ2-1	CASSLKYRTSSYNEQFF	TGTGCCAGCAGTCTAAAGTACCGCACGAGCTCCTACAATGAGCAGTTCTTC
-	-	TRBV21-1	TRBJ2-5	CASSKGTAIQETQYF	TGTGCCAGCAGCAAGGGGACAGCAATCCAAGAGACCCAGTACTTC
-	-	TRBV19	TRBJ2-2	CASSMVAGNTGELFF	TGTGCCAGTAGTATGGTGGCAGGGAACACCGGGGAGCTGTTTTTT
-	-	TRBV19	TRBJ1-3	CASSITGSGNTIYF	TGTGCCAGTAGTATCACAGGCTCTGGAAACACCATATATTTT
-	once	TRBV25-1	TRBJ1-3	CASTGSGNTIYF	TGTGCCAGCACGGGCTCTGGAAACACCATATATTTT
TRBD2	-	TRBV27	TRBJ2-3	CASKKERESLTDTQYF	TGTGCCAGTAAAAAGGAGCGGGAAAGCCTCACAGATACGCAGTATTTT
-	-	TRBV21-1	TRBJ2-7	CASRQGSYEQYF	TGTGCCAGCAGACAGGGCTCCTACGAGCAGTACTTC
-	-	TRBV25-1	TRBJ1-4	CASSKETGTNEKLFF	TGTGCCAGCAGCAAAGAGACAGGAACTAATGAAAAACTGTTTTTT
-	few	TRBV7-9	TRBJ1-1	CASRSGRLQNTEAFF	TGTGCCAGCAGGTCGGGAAGGTTGCAAAACACTGAAGCTTTCTTT
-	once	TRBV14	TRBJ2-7	CASSRGTSIPYEQYF	TGTGCCAGCAGCCGAGGGACTTCTATACCCTACGAGCAGTACTTC
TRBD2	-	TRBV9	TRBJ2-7	CASSSGLAGGTYEQYF	TGTGCCAGCAGCTCGGGACTAGCGGGAGGAACCTACGAGCAGTACTTC
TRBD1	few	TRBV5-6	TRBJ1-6	CASSGTVYNSPLHF	TGTGCCAGCAGCGGGACAGTATATAATTCACCCCTCCACTTT
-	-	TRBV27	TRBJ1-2	CASSLNREHYGYTF	TGTGCCAGCAGTTTAAACAGGGAACATTATGGCTACACCTTC
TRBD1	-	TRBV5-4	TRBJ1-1	CASSPGTGGQNYMNTEAFF	TGTGCCAGCAGTCCCGGGACAGGGGGACAAAATTACATGAACACTGAAGCTTTCTTT
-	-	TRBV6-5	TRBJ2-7	CASSYSPQESYEQYF	TGTGCCAGCAGTTACTCACCACAAGAATCCTACGAGCAGTACTTC
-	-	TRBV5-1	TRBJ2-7	CASSSYGSDYEQYF	TGCGCCAGCAGCTCCTACGGGTCTGACTACGAGCAGTACTTC
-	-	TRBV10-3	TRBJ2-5	CAISEPQGGEETQYF	TGTGCCATCAGTGAGCCCCAGGGGGGTGAAGAGACCCAGTACTTC
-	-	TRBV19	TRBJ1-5	CASTPDSLSQPQHF	TGTGCCAGTACCCCGGACAGTTTAAGTCAGCCCCAGCATTTT
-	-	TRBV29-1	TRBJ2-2	CSVVLIDLGGGELFF	TGCAGCGTTGTTCTTATAGACCTGGGGGGCGGGGAGCTGTTTTTT
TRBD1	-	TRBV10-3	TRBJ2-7	CAIRGTGSGYEQYF	TGTGCCATCAGGGGGACAGGGAGTGGGTACGAGCAGTACTTC
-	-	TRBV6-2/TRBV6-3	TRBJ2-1	CASSMLLGTTYNEQFF	TGTGCCAGCAGTATGCTTCTCGGGACAACATACAATGAGCAGTTCTTC
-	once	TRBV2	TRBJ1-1	CASSHRDKGPEAFF	TGTGCCAGCAGTCACCGGGACAAGGGCCCTGAAGCTTTCTTT
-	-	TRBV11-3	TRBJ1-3	CASSPGEYSGNTIYF	TGTGCCAGCAGCCCGGGAGAATACTCTGGAAACACCATATATTTT
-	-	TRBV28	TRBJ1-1	CASSYIRNTEAFF	TGTGCCAGCAGTTACATCAGGAACACTGAAGCTTTCTTT
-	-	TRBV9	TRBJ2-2	CASSVAGGMGSGELFF	TGTGCCAGCAGCGTAGCCGGCGGGATGGGTTCCGGGGAGCTGTTTTTT
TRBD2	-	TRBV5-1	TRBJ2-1	CASSIPSGIYNEQFF	TGCGCCAGCAGTATTCCTAGCGGGATTTACAATGAGCAGTTCTTC
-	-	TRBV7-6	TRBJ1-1	CASSLGIPLQGTNTEAFF	TGTGCCAGCAGCTTAGGGATTCCTCTTCAGGGAACGAACACTGAAGCTTTCTTT
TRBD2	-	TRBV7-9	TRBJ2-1	CASSLEAREAYNEQFF	TGTGCCAGCAGCTTAGAGGCGCGGGAGGCCTACAATGAGCAGTTCTTC